Listed below are T cell receptor beta chains from one sample, sequenced in a study of cytomegalovirus exposure and HLA in healthy donors. Using immunoSEQ multiplex PCR, the repertoire was profiled, and TCRdb retains in-frame clones only, with some absent. In the table there are 140,000 to 150,000 clones, 70% to 85% of which are singletons. The sample comprised PBMCs. The receptors originated from a woman aged 55-75 years in good health and CMV-seropositive. The CDR3 runs from the conserved cysteine through the conserved F or W. The D gene is left open where the match is weak. Clone size is not always given. Where it is, it says once, few, many or a class for expanded clones.

j_call: TRBJ1-5; d_call: -; v_call: TRBV29-1; clone_size: -; cdr3_nt: TGCAGCGTGTCGCAGGCTAGCAATCAGCCCCAGCATTTT; cdr3_aa: CSVSQASNQPQHF
j_call: TRBJ2-7; d_call: -; v_call: TRBV7-2; clone_size: -; cdr3_nt: TGTGCCAGCAGCTCGCGTCGGGCCTACGAGCAGTACTTC; cdr3_aa: CASSSRRAYEQYF
j_call: TRBJ2-7; d_call: -; v_call: TRBV5-1; clone_size: -; cdr3_nt: TGCGCCAGCAGCTTGTCTGGGAGCGACGAGCAGTACTTC; cdr3_aa: CASSLSGSDEQYF
j_call: TRBJ2-1; d_call: -; v_call: TRBV5-4; clone_size: -; cdr3_nt: TGTGCCAGCAGCTCTAGTCGAAAGCAGTTCTTC; cdr3_aa: CASSSSRKQFF
j_call: TRBJ2-7; d_call: TRBD1; v_call: TRBV4-1; clone_size: -; cdr3_nt: TGCGCCAGCAGCCAAACCGGGACAGGGATATACGAGCAGTACTTC; cdr3_aa: CASSQTGTGIYEQYF
j_call: TRBJ2-3; d_call: -; v_call: TRBV27; clone_size: -; cdr3_nt: TGTGCCAGCAGTAAAACGCTAAGCACAGATACGCAGTATTTT; cdr3_aa: CASSKTLSTDTQYF
j_call: TRBJ1-5; d_call: TRBD1; v_call: TRBV30; clone_size: -; cdr3_nt: TGTGCCTGGAGTAATGTCGGGACAGGGGGCGCCTATCAGCCCCAGCATTTT; cdr3_aa: CAWSNVGTGGAYQPQHF
j_call: TRBJ1-1; d_call: -; v_call: TRBV10-3; clone_size: medium-sized; cdr3_nt: -; cdr3_aa: CAIAGLRATLFGQGTRLNF
j_call: TRBJ2-7; d_call: -; v_call: TRBV13; clone_size: -; cdr3_nt: TGTGCCAGCAGCTTAACCGAAAATCGTAAAAACGAGCAGTACTTC; cdr3_aa: CASSLTENRKNEQYF
j_call: TRBJ2-7; d_call: TRBD2; v_call: TRBV28; clone_size: -; cdr3_nt: TGTGCCAGCAGTTTGATTTTAGCGGGTTCCTACGAGCAGTACTTC; cdr3_aa: CASSLILAGSYEQYF
j_call: TRBJ2-3; d_call: -; v_call: TRBV5-4; clone_size: -; cdr3_nt: TGTGCCAGCAGCTTGGAACCGGGACTCGGGACAGATACGCAGTATTTT; cdr3_aa: CASSLEPGLGTDTQYF
j_call: TRBJ1-3; d_call: TRBD1; v_call: TRBV9; clone_size: -; cdr3_nt: TGTGCCAGCAGCGTAGGAGGGACAGGGTCTGGAAACACCATATATTTT; cdr3_aa: CASSVGGTGSGNTIYF
j_call: TRBJ2-2; d_call: -; v_call: TRBV5-1; clone_size: -; cdr3_nt: TGCGCCAGCAGCCCTCTAACCGGGGAGCTGTTTTTT; cdr3_aa: CASSPLTGELFF
j_call: TRBJ2-7; d_call: TRBD2; v_call: TRBV7-9; clone_size: -; cdr3_nt: TGTGCCAGCAGCCCCGGACTAGCGGGAGACGAGCAGTACTTC; cdr3_aa: CASSPGLAGDEQYF
j_call: TRBJ1-1; d_call: -; v_call: TRBV5-4; clone_size: -; cdr3_nt: TGTGCCAGCAGCTTGACCGGGTTGACTGAAGCTTTCTTT; cdr3_aa: CASSLTGLTEAFF
j_call: TRBJ2-7; d_call: -; v_call: TRBV21-1; clone_size: -; cdr3_nt: TGTGCCAGCAGCAAAAAGACCCGGGACAGTGAAATCTACGAGCAGTACTTC; cdr3_aa: CASSKKTRDSEIYEQYF
j_call: TRBJ1-1; d_call: TRBD1; v_call: TRBV30; clone_size: -; cdr3_nt: TGTGCCTGGAGTGGGACCACGGCAGGGGGAGCTTTCTTT; cdr3_aa: CAWSGTTAGGAFF
j_call: TRBJ2-3; d_call: -; v_call: TRBV9; clone_size: -; cdr3_nt: TGTGCCAGCAGCGTGGAGAGTGATACGCAGTATTTT; cdr3_aa: CASSVESDTQYF
j_call: TRBJ2-4; d_call: -; v_call: TRBV11-2; clone_size: -; cdr3_nt: TGTGCCAGCAGCTTAGATCAGGGGTCAAAGTACTTC; cdr3_aa: CASSLDQGSKYF
j_call: TRBJ1-5; d_call: -; v_call: TRBV4-1; clone_size: -; cdr3_nt: TGCGCCAGCAGCCAAGTCCCCTCTGAGGGCAATCAGCCCCAGCATTTT; cdr3_aa: CASSQVPSEGNQPQHF
j_call: TRBJ2-5; d_call: TRBD1; v_call: TRBV4-2; clone_size: once; cdr3_nt: TGTGCCAGCAGCCAAGAGGACAGGGTTTTAGGAGAGACCCAGTACTTC; cdr3_aa: CASSQEDRVLGETQYF
j_call: TRBJ1-5; d_call: -; v_call: TRBV19; clone_size: -; cdr3_nt: TGTGCCAGTAGGGCAGGGTTGGATCAGCCCCAGCATTTT; cdr3_aa: CASRAGLDQPQHF
j_call: TRBJ1-3; d_call: TRBD1; v_call: TRBV13; clone_size: few; cdr3_nt: TGTGCCAGCAGCGTCGACAGGGGCCCTGGAAACACCATATATTTT; cdr3_aa: CASSVDRGPGNTIYF
j_call: TRBJ2-5; d_call: TRBD1; v_call: TRBV9; clone_size: -; cdr3_nt: TGTGCCAGCAGCGTTATGACAGGGTCGGAAGAGACCCAGTACTTC; cdr3_aa: CASSVMTGSEETQYF
j_call: TRBJ2-2; d_call: -; v_call: TRBV5-6; clone_size: once; cdr3_nt: TGTGCCAGCAGCGCCGACTACCCGAACACCGGGGAGCTGTTTTTT; cdr3_aa: CASSADYPNTGELFF
j_call: TRBJ2-7; d_call: -; v_call: TRBV27; clone_size: -; cdr3_nt: TGTGCCAGCAGTTCGGACTATAACTCCTACGAGCAGTACTTC; cdr3_aa: CASSSDYNSYEQYF
j_call: TRBJ2-1; d_call: TRBD2; v_call: TRBV7-8; clone_size: -; cdr3_nt: TGTGCCACCCAGGAGGTAGCGGGAGGGCCTCGTGCCCAGGATGGACAGTTCTTC; cdr3_aa: CATQEVAGGPRAQDGQFF
j_call: TRBJ1-1; d_call: TRBD1; v_call: TRBV6-5; clone_size: -; cdr3_nt: TGTGCCAGCAGGGACAGGGGAAACATGAACACTGAAGCTTTCTTT; cdr3_aa: CASRDRGNMNTEAFF
j_call: TRBJ1-1; d_call: -; v_call: TRBV27; clone_size: -; cdr3_nt: TGTGCCAGCAGGTGGGGGCCAGCCACTGAAGCTTTCTTT; cdr3_aa: CASRWGPATEAFF
j_call: TRBJ1-3; d_call: -; v_call: TRBV7-2; clone_size: -; cdr3_nt: TGTGCCAGCAGCTTTCCTGGACATCTGAGCTCTGGAAACACCATATATTTT; cdr3_aa: CASSFPGHLSSGNTIYF
j_call: TRBJ2-4; d_call: -; v_call: TRBV15; clone_size: -; cdr3_nt: TGTGCCACCAGCATAAGCAGGGTGGCCAAAAACATTCAGTACTTC; cdr3_aa: CATSISRVAKNIQYF
j_call: TRBJ1-1; d_call: -; v_call: TRBV19; clone_size: -; cdr3_nt: TGTGCCAGTAGTATAATGGGACAACCGAACACTGAAGCTTTCTTT; cdr3_aa: CASSIMGQPNTEAFF
j_call: TRBJ2-1; d_call: TRBD2; v_call: TRBV5-1; clone_size: -; cdr3_nt: TGCGCCAGCAGCTTCGGCGGGAGCTCCTACAATGAGCAGTTCTTC; cdr3_aa: CASSFGGSSYNEQFF
j_call: TRBJ1-5; d_call: -; v_call: TRBV19; clone_size: -; cdr3_nt: TGTGCCAGTAGTAACCGGGGCAGGGGCTTAAATCAGCCCCAGCATTTT; cdr3_aa: CASSNRGRGLNQPQHF
j_call: TRBJ2-1; d_call: -; v_call: TRBV6-1; clone_size: -; cdr3_nt: TGTGCCAGCAGTTCCCAACCACAGGGTTACAATGAGCAGTTCTTC; cdr3_aa: CASSSQPQGYNEQFF
j_call: TRBJ1-1; d_call: -; v_call: TRBV9; clone_size: -; cdr3_nt: TGTGCCAGCAGCCCGCGGGGGTACACTGAAGCTTTCTTT; cdr3_aa: CASSPRGYTEAFF
j_call: TRBJ1-1; d_call: -; v_call: TRBV7-2; clone_size: -; cdr3_nt: TGTGCCAGCAGCCCGCGGACAGCTCTGAACACTGAAGCTTTCTTT; cdr3_aa: CASSPRTALNTEAFF
j_call: TRBJ2-4; d_call: TRBD1; v_call: TRBV4-3; clone_size: once; cdr3_nt: TGCGCCAGCAGCCGCTTAGCCGGGACAGGGGGTCTTCTAGCCAAAAACATTCAGTACTTC; cdr3_aa: CASSRLAGTGGLLAKNIQYF
j_call: TRBJ1-5; d_call: -; v_call: TRBV25-1; clone_size: -; cdr3_nt: TGTGCCAGCAGTGATAACAATCAGCCCCAGCATTTT; cdr3_aa: CASSDNNQPQHF
j_call: TRBJ2-5; d_call: -; v_call: TRBV10-3; clone_size: -; cdr3_nt: TGTGCCATCACTCACTCCGGGACACAAGAGACCCAGTACTTC; cdr3_aa: CAITHSGTQETQYF
j_call: TRBJ2-3; d_call: -; v_call: TRBV5-1; clone_size: few; cdr3_nt: TGCGCCAGCAGCTTGGGCGCAAGAAGCACAGATACGCAGTATTTT; cdr3_aa: CASSLGARSTDTQYF
j_call: TRBJ2-5; d_call: -; v_call: TRBV5-4; clone_size: -; cdr3_nt: TGTGCCAGCAGCTTGGGAGGGCTCAGCCAGGAGACCCAGTACTTC; cdr3_aa: CASSLGGLSQETQYF
j_call: TRBJ1-2; d_call: TRBD1; v_call: TRBV5-1; clone_size: once; cdr3_nt: TGCGCCAGCAGCCCAGGACAGGGTAACTATGGCTACACCTTC; cdr3_aa: CASSPGQGNYGYTF
j_call: TRBJ2-1; d_call: TRBD1; v_call: TRBV4-2; clone_size: -; cdr3_nt: TGTGCCAGCAGCCAAGATGGGGGGGGCGGGACAGGGGGCAATGAGCAGTTCTTC; cdr3_aa: CASSQDGGGGTGGNEQFF
j_call: TRBJ1-2; d_call: -; v_call: TRBV30; clone_size: -; cdr3_nt: TGTGCCTGGACTCCATCTTCGGACTATGGCTACACCTTC; cdr3_aa: CAWTPSSDYGYTF
j_call: TRBJ1-5; d_call: TRBD1; v_call: TRBV2; clone_size: few; cdr3_nt: TGTGCCAGCAGGCCGGGACAGGCCGCTGGTCAGCCCCAGCATTTT; cdr3_aa: CASRPGQAAGQPQHF
j_call: TRBJ2-7; d_call: TRBD1; v_call: TRBV5-1; clone_size: -; cdr3_nt: TGCGCCAGCAGCCCAGGGACAGGGATTCCCCACTCCTACGAGCAGTACTTC; cdr3_aa: CASSPGTGIPHSYEQYF
j_call: TRBJ2-2; d_call: -; v_call: TRBV6-1; clone_size: -; cdr3_nt: TGTGCCAGCAGATTTTCGGCCGGGGAGCTGTTTTTT; cdr3_aa: CASRFSAGELFF
j_call: TRBJ2-3; d_call: -; v_call: TRBV28; clone_size: -; cdr3_nt: TGTGCCAGCAGTTTTTTATCAGGCACAGATACGCAGTATTTT; cdr3_aa: CASSFLSGTDTQYF
j_call: TRBJ1-2; d_call: TRBD1; v_call: TRBV29-1; clone_size: few; cdr3_nt: TGCAGCGCCCGCAGAAGGTTACAGGGGGATGGCTACACCTTC; cdr3_aa: CSARRRLQGDGYTF
j_call: TRBJ2-3; d_call: TRBD1; v_call: TRBV27; clone_size: -; cdr3_nt: TGTGCCACCCGGGACAGGGGGACGGATACGCAGTATTTT; cdr3_aa: CATRDRGTDTQYF
j_call: TRBJ2-1; d_call: TRBD1; v_call: TRBV9; clone_size: -; cdr3_nt: TGTGCCAGCAGCTTCCGACAGGGAGCCTACAATGAGCAGCTCTTC; cdr3_aa: CASSFRQGAYNEQLF
j_call: TRBJ2-5; d_call: -; v_call: TRBV5-4; clone_size: once; cdr3_nt: TGTGCCAGCAGCCAAGCGTCAGACGAGACCCAGTACTTC; cdr3_aa: CASSQASDETQYF
j_call: TRBJ1-1; d_call: -; v_call: TRBV30; clone_size: -; cdr3_nt: TGTGCCTCCCATCAGGAGGACTCTGAAGCTTTCTTT; cdr3_aa: CASHQEDSEAFF
j_call: TRBJ1-5; d_call: TRBD1; v_call: TRBV18; clone_size: -; cdr3_nt: TGTGCCAGCTCACGAACAGGGGATCAGCCCCAGCATTTT; cdr3_aa: CASSRTGDQPQHF
j_call: TRBJ1-3; d_call: -; v_call: TRBV5-1; clone_size: -; cdr3_nt: TGCGCCAGCAGCTTGGTGGGCATTGGAAACACCATATATTTT; cdr3_aa: CASSLVGIGNTIYF
j_call: TRBJ2-1; d_call: -; v_call: TRBV30; clone_size: -; cdr3_nt: TGTGCCTGGACTGTCTGGGGGGGCGACCACTCCTACAATGAGCAGTTCTTC; cdr3_aa: CAWTVWGGDHSYNEQFF
j_call: TRBJ2-3; d_call: TRBD2; v_call: TRBV4-1; clone_size: -; cdr3_nt: TGCGCCAGCAGTCCCCTGGAAGCGGGGGAAGATACGCAGTATTTT; cdr3_aa: CASSPLEAGEDTQYF
j_call: TRBJ2-5; d_call: -; v_call: TRBV20-1; clone_size: -; cdr3_nt: TGCAGTGCTAGAGGGCTGGAGCAGTACTTC; cdr3_aa: CSARGLEQYF